This T cell receptor (beta chain) was sequenced for a study of T cells in tumors after PD-1 blockade. The data were produced by immunoSEQ multiplex PCR, yet TCRdb's version contains in-frame clones alone and is incomplete. Of approximately 34,000 clones listed, roughly two thirds are singletons. The receptor comes from a human donor with basal cell carcinoma. The sample in question was PBMCs, obtained after anti-PD-1 treatment.

The chain's CDR3 is CASSLSTDTQYF. The CDR3 DNA follows: TGTGCCAGCAGCCTGAGCACAGATACGCAGTATTTT. The chain links TRBV2 to TRBJ2-3; no firm D call. Trimming removed 6 bases at V and 0 bases at J, with 4 bases between. CDR1 and CDR2 (germline): SNHLY, FYNNEI. This CDR3 spans 12 amino acids. Using reference TRBV2 and TRBJ2-3 for the parts outside the CDR3, the full variable domain is EPEVTQTPSHQVTQMGQEVILRCVPISNHLYFYWYRQILGQKVEFLVSFYNNEISEKSEIFDDQFSVERPDGSNFTLKIRSTKLEDSAMYFCASSLSTDTQYFGPGTRLTVL.